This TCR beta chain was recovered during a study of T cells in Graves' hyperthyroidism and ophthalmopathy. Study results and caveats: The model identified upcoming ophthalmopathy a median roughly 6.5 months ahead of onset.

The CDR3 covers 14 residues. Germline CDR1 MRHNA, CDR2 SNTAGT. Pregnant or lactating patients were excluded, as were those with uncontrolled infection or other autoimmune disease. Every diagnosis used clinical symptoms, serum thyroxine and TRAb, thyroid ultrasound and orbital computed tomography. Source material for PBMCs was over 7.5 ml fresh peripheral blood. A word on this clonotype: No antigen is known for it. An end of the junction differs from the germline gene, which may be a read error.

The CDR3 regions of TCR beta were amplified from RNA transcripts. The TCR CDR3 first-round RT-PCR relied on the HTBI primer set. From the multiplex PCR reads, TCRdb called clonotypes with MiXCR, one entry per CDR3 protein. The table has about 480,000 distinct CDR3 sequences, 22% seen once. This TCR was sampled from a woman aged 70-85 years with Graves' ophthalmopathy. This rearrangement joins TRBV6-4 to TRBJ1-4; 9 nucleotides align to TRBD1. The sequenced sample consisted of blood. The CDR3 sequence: CASSRTGDHERLFF. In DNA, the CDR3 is TGTGCCAGCAGCCGGACAGGGGACCATGAAAGACTGTTTTTT.